The 27 T cell receptor beta chains in this list originate from one sample, sequenced in a study of cytomegalovirus exposure and HLA in healthy donors. The PCR ran on 60 Vbeta and 13 Jbeta primers. Method: immunoSEQ multiplex PCR; TCRdb's copy keeps in-frame clones and lacks some. In the table there are roughly 140,000 clones, about 80% of which are singletons. Sequenced sample: PBMCs. All receptors come from a woman in her thirties or forties in good health and CMV-seropositive.

The V call is TRBV7-3, the J call TRBJ2-1, with 14 positions matching TRBD2. Looked up from germline, CDR1 is SGHTA and CDR2 is FQGTGA. This CDR3 is 18 amino acids long. V shed 2 bases and J 6 bases; nucleotides not matched to a gene: 9. In nucleotides, the CDR3 is TGTGCCAGCAGCTTAGAAGGGACTAGCGGGAGTAGGGCCAATGAGCAGTTCTTC. This sequence encodes CASSLEGTSGSRANEQFF.

This clone has a handful of counts. The gene calls are TRBV6-6 and TRBJ1-1; 8 positions match TRBD1. V trimming: 4 bases; J trimming: 7 bases; junction bases outside the gene matches: 14. Germline CDR1 MNHNY, CDR2 SVGAGI (reference sequence). There are 16 residues in the CDR3. CDR3 in amino acids: CASSSTGGIGGFEAFF. The CDR3 DNA is TGTGCCAGCAGTTCAACAGGGGGGATAGGGGGCTTTGAAGCTTTCTTT.

The rearrangement links TRBV5-1 to TRBJ2-5, with TRBD2 matching 13 bases. The last part of the DNA fits TRBJ2-7 better; the J call may be wrong. Per germline, CDR1 SGHRS and CDR2 YFSETQ. CDR3 length: 17 residues. CDR3 sequence (DNA): TGCGCCAGCAGCTTTCGTTTGTCCGGGACTAGCGGGAACGAGCAGTACTTC. Translating it yields CASSFRLSGTSGNEQYF.

V usage is TRBV6-5 and J usage is TRBJ2-7, with 7 bases aligning to TRBD2. CDR1 MNHEY and CDR2 SVGAGI come from the germline V gene. The CDR3 has 13 amino acids. With 0 bases clipped from V and 7 bases from J, the junction kept 3 bases outside the gene matches. In nucleotides, the CDR3 is TGTGCCAGCAGTTACTCCCGCGGGGGAGAGCAGTACTTC. This encodes CASSYSRGGEQYF.

This clone turned up a few times. The chain joins TRBV9 to TRBJ2-5; TRBD2 aligns across 9 bases. CDR1 and CDR2 (germline): SGDLS, YYNGEE. Trimming took 1 base from V and 5 from J; bases not matched to a gene: 6. The CDR3 covers 15 residues. The CDR3 DNA reads as TGTGCCAGCAGCGTATTCTCTAGCGGGATGGAGACCCAGTACTTC. This gives the protein CASSVFSSGMETQYF.

The chain has TRBV23-1 and TRBJ1-5; a possible D gene is TRBD1 (6 bases). TRBV23-1 counts as an open reading frame of uncertain function. V was trimmed by 4 bases and J by 0 bases, leaving 13 bases between them. CDR3 length: 16 amino acids. CDR3 loop: CASSPEGGTSNQPQHF. The CDR3 DNA sequence: TGCGCCAGCAGTCCCGAGGGGGGGACTAGCAATCAGCCCCAGCATTTT.

A single count supports this clone. The rearrangement joins TRBV19 to TRBJ2-7; D is unclear. Germline V CDR1 and CDR2: LNHDA, SQIVND (reference sequence). V lost 8 bases and J lost 0, with 17 bases in between. CDR3 size: 15 residues. This CDR3 is CASRPGFGSSYEQYF. The CDR3 DNA sequence: TGTGCCAGTCGCCCCGGGTTCGGCAGCTCCTACGAGCAGTACTTC.

The rearrangement joins TRBV2 to TRBJ1-6; 8 bases map to TRBD1. Germline V gene data show CDR1 as SNHLY and CDR2 as FYNNEI. The J segment lost 8 bases and the V segment lost 4 bases, leaving 7 bases of the junction unmatched. This CDR3 region has 15 residues. CDR3 loop: CASSVTGTGDSPLHF. CDR3 nucleotides: TGTGCCAGCAGTGTAACCGGGACAGGTGATTCACCCCTCCACTTT.

In regard to this clone: Germline and junction disagree at one end, which may indicate a read error. This chain uses TRBV7-9 with TRBJ2-7, with TRBD1 matching over 8 bases. This CDR3 region has 16 residues. Germline lookup yields CDR1 SEHNR and CDR2 FQNEAQ (reference sequence). The CDR3 DNA reads as TGTTCCAGCAGCTCAAGCGACAGGGGTATTACCTACGAGCAGTACTTC. Translating gives CSSSSSDRGITYEQYF. Full variable domain (remainder filled in from reference TRBV7-9 and TRBJ2-7): DTGVSQNPRHKITKRGQNVTFRCDPISEHNRLYWYRQTLGQGPEFLTYFQNEAQLEKSRLLSDRFSAERPKGSFSTLEIQRTEQGDSAMYLCSSSSSDRGITYEQYFGPGTRLTVT.

This clone was seen a few times. The rearrangement joins TRBV29-1 to TRBJ1-4; TRBD1 is a possible D gene (6 bases). The CDR3 loop spans 14 amino acids. V shed 5 bases and J shed 7 bases, with 17 bases lying between them. CDR1 is SQVTM, CDR2 ANQGSEA, per germline. CDR3 sequence (DNA): TGCAGCGTTAGCGCGGACAGTAGAATTGAAAAACTGTTTTTT. Protein sequence: CSVSADSRIEKLFF.

This clone appeared a few times. The chain recombines TRBV6-1 with TRBJ2-7; TRBD2 is a possible D gene (6 bases). Between the trimmed V and J ends, which lost 2 bases and 3 bases, there was a span of 14 bases. Per the germline V gene, CDR1 is MNHNS and CDR2 is SASEGT. This CDR3 spans 15 amino acids. CDR3 amino acids: CASSEPGMGLYEQYF. The CDR3 DNA reads TGTGCCAGCAGTGAACCAGGGATGGGACTCTACGAGCAGTACTTC.

The V and J genes are TRBV6-1 and TRBJ2-7; TRBD2 matches at 15 bases. Germline assignment: CDR1 MNHNS and CDR2 SASEGT. The CDR3 has 14 amino acids. Unmatched junction bases numbered 5, after V lost 10 bases and J lost 4 bases. The CDR3 is CATLGLAGGYEQYF. The CDR3 coding sequence is TGTGCCACCCTTGGACTAGCGGGAGGGTACGAGCAGTACTTC.

This chain links TRBV11-3 with TRBJ1-5; tentative D call: TRBD1 (5 bases). Per the germline V gene, CDR1 is SGHNT and CDR2 is YENEEA. V was shortened by 1 base and J by 7 bases, with 8 bases between the two germline ends. There are 13 residues in the CDR3. In nucleotides, the CDR3 is TGTGCCAGCAGCTTAGGCCGACAGCAGCCCCAGCATTTT. This encodes CASSLGRQQPQHF.

This clone was observed a handful of times. The rearrangement uses TRBV18 and TRBJ2-7; 12 bases line up with TRBD1. The CDR3 has 16 amino acids. The germline V gene has CDR1 KGHSH and CDR2 LQKENI. V trimming: 3 bases; J trimming: 7 bases; junction bases outside the gene matches: 10. The CDR3 DNA follows: TGTGCCAGCTCACCCGCTCCGGGACAGGGGGCGGGTGAGCAGTACTTC. Encoded protein: CASSPAPGQGAGEQYF.

This chain connects TRBV5-1 to TRBJ1-2; 8 nucleotides line up with TRBD1. After removal of 4 bases from V and 7 bases from J, the junction contained 12 bases not matched to a gene. The length of the CDR3 is 15 residues. The germline V gene encodes CDR1 SGHRS and CDR2 YFSETQ. CDR3: CASSADPGTGSGYTF. The CDR3, as DNA: TGCGCCAGCAGCGCTGATCCCGGGACAGGATCTGGCTACACCTTC.

The chain joins TRBV27 to TRBJ2-7; D is undetermined. CDR1 and CDR2 from the germline V gene are MNHEY and SMNVEV (reference sequence). This CDR3 contains 16 residues. Between the trimmed V and J ends, which lost 5 bases and 3 bases, there was a span of 20 bases. The CDR3 protein is CASSPRFQRTHYEQYF. DNA of the CDR3: TGTGCCAGCAGTCCTAGGTTCCAGCGAACCCACTACGAGCAGTACTTC.

V and J are TRBV2 and TRBJ1-1; 7 bases map to TRBD1. Germline V gene data show CDR1 as SNHLY and CDR2 as FYNNEI. CDR3 length: 14 amino acids. V lost 6 bases to trimming and J lost 1 base; unmatched junction nucleotides: 5. CDR3 DNA: TGTGCCAGCAGAGCCGGGACAGAGAACACTGAAGCTTTCTTT. It is translated as CASRAGTENTEAFF. Supplemented by reference TRBV2 and TRBJ1-1, the full variable domain reads EPEVTQTPSHQVTQMGQEVILRCVPISNHLYFYWYRQILGQKVEFLVSFYNNEISEKSEIFDDQFSVERPDGSNFTLKIRSTKLEDSAMYFCASRAGTENTEAFFGQGTRLTVV.

DNA for the CDR3: TGTGCCAGCAGCAGGGACTATTACAATGAGCAGTTCTTC. Translated, it gives CASSRDYYNEQFF. This chain connects TRBV14 to TRBJ2-1, with TRBD2 matching over 7 bases. After removal of 5 bases from V and 4 bases from J, the junction contained 2 bases not matched to a gene. This CDR3 is built from 13 residues. Germline V gene sequence: CDR1 SGHDN, CDR2 FVKESK.

The rearrangement links TRBV5-1 to TRBJ2-5, with TRBD2 identical over 14 bases. Germline CDR1 reads SGHRS; CDR2 reads YFSETQ. V was clipped by 0 bases and J by 5 bases; unmatched bases: 6. The length of the CDR3 is 17 residues. CDR3 residues: CASSLGGTSGRRETQYF. DNA of the CDR3: TGCGCCAGCAGCTTGGGAGGGACTAGCGGGAGACGGGAGACCCAGTACTTC. The whole variable domain, filled in from reference TRBV5-1 and TRBJ2-5, reads KAGVTQTPRYLIKTRGQQVTLSCSPISGHRSVSWYQQTPGQGLQFLFEYFSETQRNKGNFPGRFSGRQFSNSRSEMNVSTLELGDSALYLCASSLGGTSGRRETQYFGPGTRLLVL.

The J gene is TRBJ1-5, the V gene TRBV28; D ambiguous. Deletions cut 3 bases from V and 0 bases from J, with 6 bases between. CDR1 MDHEN and CDR2 SYDVKM come from the germline V gene. This CDR3 is built from 14 residues. CDR3 bases: TGTGCCAGCAGTTTGGCCCTTAGCAATCAGCCCCAGCATTTT. Amino acid sequence: CASSLALSNQPQHF.

The chain combines TRBV6-5 with TRBJ2-1; TRBD2 matches at 14 bases. Trimming took 4 bases from V and 9 from J; bases not matched to a gene: 5. The length of the CDR3 is 15 residues. Germline V gene lookup returns CDR1 MNHEY and CDR2 SVGAGI. For the CDR3, the DNA is TGTGCCAGCAGTTGGGGACTAGCGGGAGTGACTGAGCAGTTCTTC. It encodes CASSWGLAGVTEQFF.

The chain uses TRBV2 and TRBJ1-5, with TRBD1 matching 7 bases. J gave up 6 bases and V 4 bases, and 12 bases lay outside the gene matches. The germline V gene has CDR1 SNHLY and CDR2 FYNNEI. The CDR3 loop spans 16 amino acids. CDR3 DNA sequence: TGTGCCAGCAGTGTGCTCGTGGGACAGTCAAGTCAGCCCCAGCATTTT. Translation: CASSVLVGQSSQPQHF.

The chain is built from TRBV5-1 and TRBJ2-3; 14 bases match TRBD2. Trimming took 0 bases from V and 7 from J; bases not matched to a gene: 7. This CDR3 is 17 amino acids long. The germline V gene has CDR1 SGHRS and CDR2 YFSETQ. CDR3 sequence: CASSLAGTSGSGYTQYF. The CDR3 DNA reads as TGCGCCAGCAGCTTGGCCGGGACTAGCGGGAGTGGATATACGCAGTATTTT.

The CDR3 DNA sequence: TGCGCCAGCAGCTTGTCAGAATGGTATAATGAGCAGTTCTTC. It translates to CASSLSEWYNEQFF. The genes are TRBV5-1 and TRBJ2-1, with D uncertain. Germline loops: CDR1 SGHRS, CDR2 YFSETQ. CDR3 size: 14 residues. Trimming removed 1 base at V and 7 bases at J, with 12 bases between.

This clone was seen a single time. The CDR3 nucleotides read TGTGCCAGCAGCCATACAGGGTTTGGAAACACCATATATTTT. It encodes CASSHTGFGNTIYF. V and J are TRBV7-9 and TRBJ1-3; D perhaps matches TRBD1 (6 bases). CDR1 is SEHNR and CDR2 is FQNEAQ in the germline V gene (reference sequence). V lost 5 bases and J lost 3, with 11 bases in between. This CDR3 is 14 amino acids long.

The genes are TRBV12-5 and TRBJ2-3; D perhaps matches TRBD1 (5 bases). Germline V gene sequence: CDR1 LGHNT, CDR2 FRNRAP. V lost 5 bases and J lost 6, with 12 bases in between. The CDR3 loop spans 13 amino acids. The CDR3 DNA sequence: TGTGCTAGTGGTCTCCAGGGTCGGGATACGCAGTATTTT. It codes for CASGLQGRDTQYF.

This chain links TRBV28 with TRBJ1-2; perhaps TRBD1 as D (6 bases). Trimming stripped 5 bases from V and 4 bases from J, with 14 bases between. Germline V gene sequence: CDR1 MDHEN, CDR2 SYDVKM. This CDR3 is built from 14 residues. The CDR3 loop is CASSVSGTSYGYTF. As DNA, the CDR3 is TGTGCCAGCAGTGTAAGCGGGACAAGCTATGGCTACACCTTC.